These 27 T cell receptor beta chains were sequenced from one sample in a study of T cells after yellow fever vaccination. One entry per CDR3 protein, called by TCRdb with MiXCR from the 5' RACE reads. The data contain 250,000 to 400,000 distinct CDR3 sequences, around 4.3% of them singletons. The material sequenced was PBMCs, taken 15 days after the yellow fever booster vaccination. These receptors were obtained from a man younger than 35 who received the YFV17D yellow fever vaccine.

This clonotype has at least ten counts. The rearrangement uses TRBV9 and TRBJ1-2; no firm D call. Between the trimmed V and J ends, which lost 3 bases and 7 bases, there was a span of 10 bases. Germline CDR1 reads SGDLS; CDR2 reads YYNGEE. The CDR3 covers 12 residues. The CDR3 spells CASSANGRGYTF. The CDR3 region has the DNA TGTGCCAGCAGCGCGAACGGCCGTGGCTACACCTTC.

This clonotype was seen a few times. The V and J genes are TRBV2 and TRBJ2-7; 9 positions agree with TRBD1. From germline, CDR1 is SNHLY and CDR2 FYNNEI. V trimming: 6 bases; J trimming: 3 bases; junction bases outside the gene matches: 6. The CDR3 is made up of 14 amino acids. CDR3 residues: CASSPGQGLYEQYF. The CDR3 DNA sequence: TGTGCCAGCAGCCCGGGACAGGGTCTCTACGAGCAGTACTTC.

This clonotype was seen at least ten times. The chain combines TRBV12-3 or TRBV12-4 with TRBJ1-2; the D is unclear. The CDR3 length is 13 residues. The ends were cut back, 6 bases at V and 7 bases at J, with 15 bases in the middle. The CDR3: CASSHGESLGYTF. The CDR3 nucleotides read TGTGCCAGCAGCCACGGTGAATCTCTTGGCTACACCTTC.

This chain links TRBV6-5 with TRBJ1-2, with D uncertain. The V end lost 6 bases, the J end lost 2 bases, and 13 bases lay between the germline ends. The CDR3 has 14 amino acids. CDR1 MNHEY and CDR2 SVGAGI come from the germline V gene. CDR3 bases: TGTGCCAGCAGCCCCCTAGTGAGCAACTATGGCTACACCTTC. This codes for CASSPLVSNYGYTF.

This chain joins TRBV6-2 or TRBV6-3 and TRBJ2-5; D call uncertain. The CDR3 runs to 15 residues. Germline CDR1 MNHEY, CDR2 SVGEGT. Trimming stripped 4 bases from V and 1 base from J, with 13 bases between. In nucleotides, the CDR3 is TGTGCCAGCAGTTCTCGGGCCATACCCCAAGAGACCCAGTACTTC. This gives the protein CASSSRAIPQETQYF.

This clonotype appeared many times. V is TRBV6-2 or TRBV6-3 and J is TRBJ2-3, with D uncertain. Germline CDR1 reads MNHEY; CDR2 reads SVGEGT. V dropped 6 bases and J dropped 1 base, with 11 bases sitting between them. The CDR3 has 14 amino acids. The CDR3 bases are TGTGCCAGCAGGGCCTGGCGTGGCACAGATACGCAGTATTTT. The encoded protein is CASRAWRGTDTQYF.

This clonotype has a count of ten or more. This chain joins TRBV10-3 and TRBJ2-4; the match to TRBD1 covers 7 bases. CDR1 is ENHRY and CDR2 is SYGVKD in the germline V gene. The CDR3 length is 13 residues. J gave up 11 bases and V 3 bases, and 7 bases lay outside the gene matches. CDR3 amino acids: CAISDGTARVQYF. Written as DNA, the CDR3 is TGTGCCATCAGTGACGGGACAGCTAGAGTTCAGTACTTC.

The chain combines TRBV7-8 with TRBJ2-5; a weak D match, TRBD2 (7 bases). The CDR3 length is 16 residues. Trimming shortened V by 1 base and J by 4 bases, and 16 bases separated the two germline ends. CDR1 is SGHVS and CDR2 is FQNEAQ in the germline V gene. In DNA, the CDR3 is TGTGCCAGCAGCTTAGTGGCCGGGGGGCCCCCAGAGACCCAGTACTTC. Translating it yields CASSLVAGGPPETQYF. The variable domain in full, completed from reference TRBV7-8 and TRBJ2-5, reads GAGVSQSPRYKVAKRGQDVALRCDPISGHVSLFWYQQALGQGPEFLTYFQNEAQLDKSGLPSDRFFAERPEGSVSTLKIQRTQQEDSAVYLCASSLVAGGPPETQYFGPGTRLLVL.

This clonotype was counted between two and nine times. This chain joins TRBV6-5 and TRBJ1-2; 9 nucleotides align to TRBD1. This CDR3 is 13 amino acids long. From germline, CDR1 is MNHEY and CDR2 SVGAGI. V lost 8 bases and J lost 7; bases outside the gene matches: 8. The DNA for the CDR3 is TGTGCCAGCGCCATTGGGACAGGGAGTGGCTACACCTTC. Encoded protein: CASAIGTGSGYTF.

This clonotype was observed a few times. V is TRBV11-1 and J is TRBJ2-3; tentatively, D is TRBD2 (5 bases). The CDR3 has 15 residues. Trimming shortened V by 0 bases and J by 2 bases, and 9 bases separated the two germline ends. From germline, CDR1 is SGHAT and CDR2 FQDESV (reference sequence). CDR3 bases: TGTGCCAGCAGCTTAGCGCGGGCGGCCACAGATACGCAGTATTTT. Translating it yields CASSLARAATDTQYF. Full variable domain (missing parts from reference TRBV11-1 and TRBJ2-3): EAEVAQSPRYKITEKSQAVAFWCDPISGHATLYWYRQILGQGPELLVQFQDESVVDDSQLPKDRFSAERLKGVDSTLKIQPAELGDSAMYLCASSLARAATDTQYFGPGTRLTVL.

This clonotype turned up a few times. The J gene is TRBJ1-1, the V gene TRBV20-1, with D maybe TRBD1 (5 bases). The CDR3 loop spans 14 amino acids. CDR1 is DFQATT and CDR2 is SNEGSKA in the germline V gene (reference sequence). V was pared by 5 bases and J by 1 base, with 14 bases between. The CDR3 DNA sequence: TGCAGTGCTCCGCCGCGGACACGGAACACTGAAGCTTTCTTT. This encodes CSAPPRTRNTEAFF.

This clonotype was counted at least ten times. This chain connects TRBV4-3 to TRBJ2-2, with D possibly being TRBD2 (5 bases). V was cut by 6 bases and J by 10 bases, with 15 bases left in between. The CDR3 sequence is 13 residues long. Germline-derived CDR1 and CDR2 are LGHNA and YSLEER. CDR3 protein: CASSRRGMSELFF. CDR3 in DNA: TGCGCCAGCAGTCGTCGGGGTATGTCGGAGCTGTTTTTT.

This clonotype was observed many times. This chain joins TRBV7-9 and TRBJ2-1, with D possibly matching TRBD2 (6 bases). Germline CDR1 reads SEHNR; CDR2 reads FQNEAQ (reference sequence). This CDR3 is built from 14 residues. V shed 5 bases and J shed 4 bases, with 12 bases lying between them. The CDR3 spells CASSPGRGYNEQFF. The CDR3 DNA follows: TGTGCCAGCAGCCCGGGACGGGGGTACAATGAGCAGTTCTTC.

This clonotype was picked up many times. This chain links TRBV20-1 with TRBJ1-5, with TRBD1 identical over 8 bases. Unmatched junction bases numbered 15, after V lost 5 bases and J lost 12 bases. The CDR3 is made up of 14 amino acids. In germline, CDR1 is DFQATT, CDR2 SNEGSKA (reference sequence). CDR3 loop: CSAPAADRAGVQHF. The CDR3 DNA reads TGCAGTGCTCCCGCAGCGGACAGGGCCGGAGTCCAGCATTTT.

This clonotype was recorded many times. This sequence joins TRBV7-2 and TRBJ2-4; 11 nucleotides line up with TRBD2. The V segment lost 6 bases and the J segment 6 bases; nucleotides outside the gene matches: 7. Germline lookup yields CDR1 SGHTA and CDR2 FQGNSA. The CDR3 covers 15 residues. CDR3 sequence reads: CASSLSGGAGNIQYF. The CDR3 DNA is TGTGCCAGCAGTCTTAGCGGGGGGGCTGGAAACATTCAGTACTTC. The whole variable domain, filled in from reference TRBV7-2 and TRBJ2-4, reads GAGVSQSPSNKVTEKGKDVELRCDPISGHTALYWYRQSLGQGLEFLIYFQGNSAPDKSGLPSDRFSAERTGGSVSTLTIQRTQQEDSAVYLCASSLSGGAGNIQYFGAGTRLSVL.

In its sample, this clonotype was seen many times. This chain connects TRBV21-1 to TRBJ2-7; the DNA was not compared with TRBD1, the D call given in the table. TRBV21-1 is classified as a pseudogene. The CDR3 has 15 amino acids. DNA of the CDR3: TGTGCCAGCAGCCGGACAGGGACTATGGCTTACGAGCAGTACGTC. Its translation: CASSRTGTMAYEQYV.

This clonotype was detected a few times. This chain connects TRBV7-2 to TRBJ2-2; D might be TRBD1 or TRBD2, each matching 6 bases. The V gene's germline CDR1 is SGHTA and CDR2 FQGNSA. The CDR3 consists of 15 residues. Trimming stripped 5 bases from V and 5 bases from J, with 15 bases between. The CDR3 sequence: CASSLNKGGTGELFF. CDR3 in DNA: TGTGCCAGCAGCCTAAATAAAGGGGGGACCGGGGAGCTGTTTTTT.

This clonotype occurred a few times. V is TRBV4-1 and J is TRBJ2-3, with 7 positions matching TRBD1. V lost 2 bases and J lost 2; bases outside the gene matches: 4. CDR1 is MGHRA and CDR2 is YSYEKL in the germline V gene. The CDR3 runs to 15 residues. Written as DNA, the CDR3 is TGCGCCAGCAGCCAAAAGGGGGCGGCCACAGATACGCAGTATTTT. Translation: CASSQKGAATDTQYF.

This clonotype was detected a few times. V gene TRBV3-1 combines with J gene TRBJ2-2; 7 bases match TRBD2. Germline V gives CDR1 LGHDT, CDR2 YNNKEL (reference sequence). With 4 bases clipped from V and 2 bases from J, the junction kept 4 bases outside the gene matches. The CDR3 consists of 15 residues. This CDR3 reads CASSRERGNTGELFF. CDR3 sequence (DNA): TGTGCCAGCAGCCGTGAGCGGGGAAACACCGGGGAGCTGTTTTTT.

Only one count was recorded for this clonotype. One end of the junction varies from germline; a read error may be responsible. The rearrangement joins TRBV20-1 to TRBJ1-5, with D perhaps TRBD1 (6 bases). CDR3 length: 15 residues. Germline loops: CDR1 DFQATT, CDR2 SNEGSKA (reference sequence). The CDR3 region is CSARRTGFRNQPLHF. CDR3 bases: TGCAGTGCTAGAAGAACAGGGTTTCGCAATCAGCCCCTGCATTTT.

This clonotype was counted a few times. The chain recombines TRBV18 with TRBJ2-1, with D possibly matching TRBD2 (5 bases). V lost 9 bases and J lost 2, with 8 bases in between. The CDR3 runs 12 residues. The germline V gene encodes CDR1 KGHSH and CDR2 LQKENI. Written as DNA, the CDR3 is TGTGCCAGTCGAGCGGCCTACAATGAGCAGTTCTTC. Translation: CASRAAYNEQFF.

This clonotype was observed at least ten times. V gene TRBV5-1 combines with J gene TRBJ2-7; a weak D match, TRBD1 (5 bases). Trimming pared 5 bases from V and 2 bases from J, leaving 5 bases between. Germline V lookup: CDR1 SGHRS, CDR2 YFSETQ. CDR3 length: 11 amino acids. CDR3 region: CASRDTYEQYV. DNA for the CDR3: TGCGCCAGCAGGGACACCTACGAGCAGTACGTC.

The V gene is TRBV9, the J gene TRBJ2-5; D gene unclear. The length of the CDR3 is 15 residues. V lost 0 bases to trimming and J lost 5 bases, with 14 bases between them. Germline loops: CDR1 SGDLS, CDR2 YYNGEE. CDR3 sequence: CASSVGSAPWETQYF. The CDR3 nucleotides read TGTGCCAGCAGCGTAGGCAGCGCACCCTGGGAGACCCAGTACTTC.

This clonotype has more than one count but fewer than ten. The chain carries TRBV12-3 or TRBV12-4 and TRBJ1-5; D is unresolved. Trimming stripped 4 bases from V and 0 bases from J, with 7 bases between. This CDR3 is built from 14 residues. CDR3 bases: TGTGCCAGCAGTTCCTACTATAGCAATCAGCCCCAGCATTTT. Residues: CASSSYYSNQPQHF.

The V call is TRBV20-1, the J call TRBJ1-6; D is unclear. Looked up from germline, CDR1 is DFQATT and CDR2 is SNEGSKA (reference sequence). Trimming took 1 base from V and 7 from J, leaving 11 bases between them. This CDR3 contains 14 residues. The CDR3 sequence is CSARAGRINSPLHF. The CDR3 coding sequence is TGCAGTGCTAGAGCGGGAAGGATCAATTCACCCCTCCACTTT.

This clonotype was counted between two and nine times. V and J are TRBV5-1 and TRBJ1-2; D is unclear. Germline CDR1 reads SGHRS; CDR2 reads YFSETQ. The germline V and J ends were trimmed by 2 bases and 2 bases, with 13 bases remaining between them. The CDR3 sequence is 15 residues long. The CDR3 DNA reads TGCGCCAGCAGCTTAAAAGACGGAGCCAACTATGGCTACACCTTC. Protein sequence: CASSLKDGANYGYTF. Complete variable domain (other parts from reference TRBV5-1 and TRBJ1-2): KAGVTQTPRYLIKTRGQQVTLSCSPISGHRSVSWYQQTPGQGLQFLFEYFSETQRNKGNFPGRFSGRQFSNSRSEMNVSTLELGDSALYLCASSLKDGANYGYTFGSGTRLTVV.

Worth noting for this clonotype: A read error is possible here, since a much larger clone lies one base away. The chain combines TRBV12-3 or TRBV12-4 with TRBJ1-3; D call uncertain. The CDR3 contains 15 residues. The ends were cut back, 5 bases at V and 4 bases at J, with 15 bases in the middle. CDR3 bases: TGTGCCAGCAGTCCGGTGGGTGCTCCCGGAAACACCATATATTTT. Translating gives CASSPVGAPGNTIYF.